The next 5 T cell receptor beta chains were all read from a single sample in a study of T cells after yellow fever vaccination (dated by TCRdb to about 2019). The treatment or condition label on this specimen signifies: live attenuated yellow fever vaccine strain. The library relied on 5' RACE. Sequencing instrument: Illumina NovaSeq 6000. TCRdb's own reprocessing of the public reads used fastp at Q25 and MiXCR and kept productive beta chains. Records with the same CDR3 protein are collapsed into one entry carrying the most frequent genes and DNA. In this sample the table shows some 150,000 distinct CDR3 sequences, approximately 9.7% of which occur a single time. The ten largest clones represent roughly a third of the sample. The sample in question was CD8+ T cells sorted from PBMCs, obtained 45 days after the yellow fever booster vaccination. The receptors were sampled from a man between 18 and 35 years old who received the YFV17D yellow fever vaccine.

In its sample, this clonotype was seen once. CDR3 DNA sequence: TGTGCCAGCAGCCAAGAGCCTGAATCCTACGAGCAGTACGTC. This gives the protein CASSQEPESYEQYV. V usage is TRBV4-2 and J usage is TRBJ2-7; no clear D. This CDR3 comprises 14 residues. Germline lookup yields CDR1 LGHNA and CDR2 YNFKEQ. V lost 0 bases and J 1 base, leaving 7 bases between the germline ends.

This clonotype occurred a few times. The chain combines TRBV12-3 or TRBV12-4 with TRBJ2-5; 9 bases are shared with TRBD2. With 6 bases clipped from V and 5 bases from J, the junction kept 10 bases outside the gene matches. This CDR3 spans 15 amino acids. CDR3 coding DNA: TGTGCCAGCAGCCCTTGGGATAGCGGGGGTGAGACCCAGTACTTC. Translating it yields CASSPWDSGGETQYF.

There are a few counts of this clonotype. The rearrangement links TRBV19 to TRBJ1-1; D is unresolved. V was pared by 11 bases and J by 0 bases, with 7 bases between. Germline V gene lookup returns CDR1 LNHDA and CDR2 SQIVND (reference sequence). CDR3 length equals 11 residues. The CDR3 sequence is CAARVNTEAFF. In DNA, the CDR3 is TGTGCCGCCCGGGTGAACACTGAAGCTTTCTTT.

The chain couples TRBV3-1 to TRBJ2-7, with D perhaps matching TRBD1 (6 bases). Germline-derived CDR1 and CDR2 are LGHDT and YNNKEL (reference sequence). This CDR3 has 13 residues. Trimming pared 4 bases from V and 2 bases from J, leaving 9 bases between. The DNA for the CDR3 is TGTGCCAGCAGCCCTGGGACACCCTACGAGCAGTACTTC. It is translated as CASSPGTPYEQYF.

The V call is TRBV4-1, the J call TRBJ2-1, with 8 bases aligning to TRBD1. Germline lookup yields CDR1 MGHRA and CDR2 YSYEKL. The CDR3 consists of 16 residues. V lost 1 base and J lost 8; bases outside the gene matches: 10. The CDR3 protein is CASSQVTLDRGHEQFF. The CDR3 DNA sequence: TGCGCCAGCAGCCAAGTGACGCTAGACAGGGGCCATGAGCAGTTCTTC.